This section outlines one T cell receptor (beta chain) sequence together with its context. Its antigen is undetermined. Sequencing was performed with immunoSEQ multiplex PCR; in TCRdb, only in-frame clones are kept and a portion is missing. This table has fewer than 45,000 clones, around 84% appearing once. Germline CDR1 reads LNHDA; CDR2 reads SQIVND (reference sequence). This CDR3 has 13 amino acids. Trimming removed 7 bases from V and 12 bases from J; junction bases left unmatched: 7. This sample was taken from a study of T cell clones after liver transplantation. Study as a whole: Without induction therapy, subjects received standard immunosuppression until 12-24 months post-transplant. Whole-study findings and limits: Donor-reactive sequences fell more than third party-reactive ones, suggesting partial deletion.

CD3+CD4+ and CD3+CD8+ cells were FACS-sorted from thawed unstimulated PBMCs. J is TRBJ2-1 and V is TRBV19; TRBD1 agrees at 12 bases. The TCR sequence derives from a human patient who received a liver transplant. The T cells may partly be graft donor cells. The sequencing here drew on CD4+ T cells from blood, taken 24 months after liver transplant. CDR3 nucleotide sequence: TGTGCCAGTACTAAGGGACAGGGGGCAGTGCAGTTCTTC. Residues: CASTKGQGAVQFF.